This T cell receptor beta chain was sequenced for a study of T cells in Graves' hyperthyroidism and ophthalmopathy. General study points: In the blood, most expanded thyroid clonotypes above 0.001 appeared as well. Ophthalmopathy stood apart from stable hyperthyroidism in a 13 V-J model.

Amplification targeted TCR beta CDR3 regions from RNA transcripts. Primed by the HTBI set, a first-round RT-PCR was run on the TCR CDR3. From the multiplex PCR reads, TCRdb called clonotypes with MiXCR, one entry per CDR3 protein. The sample shows about 360,000 distinct CDR3 sequences, 13% of them seen only once. This clonotype occurred many times. Antigen: not known. Stable Graves' hyperthyroidism denoted no ophthalmopathy progression over 18 months. Among the patients, aged 18 to 65, hyperthyroidism was newly diagnosed and had lasted under 2 months. Sequencing was performed on blood. This TCR was recovered from a woman between 18 and 29 years old with Graves' hyperthyroidism.

The CDR3 DNA follows: TGTGCCAGCAGTCTGGGACAGGGGGCGCGAAACACCATATATTTT. It specifies CASSLGQGARNTIYF. The rearrangement links TRBV2 to TRBJ1-3; 12 positions agree with TRBD1. Germline values: CDR1 SNHLY, CDR2 FYNNEI. The CDR3 length is 15 residues. The J segment lost 5 bases and the V segment lost 5 bases, leaving 4 bases of the junction unmatched.